The rows below give T cell receptor beta chains drawn from one sample of a study of blood T cell repertoires in COVID-19. Sequencing used immunoSEQ multiplex PCR; TCRdb keeps in-frame clones, though not all of them. Counted here are approximately 150,000 clones, around nine tenths occurring once; the ten biggest clones make up over 8.5%. Sequencing was performed on peripheral blood. The origin of the receptors is a woman between 45 and 65 years old with active or convalescent COVID-19. Each CDR3 is given with its conserved first and last residue. A D gene is named only where the DNA matches it firmly. Expanded clones get a size class; other rows say once, few or many, or leave the size out.

TRBJ1-2,TRBD1,NA,TRBV28,CASGQGFGYTF,TGTGCCAGCGGACAGGGTTTTGGCTACACCTTC
TRBJ2-5,NA,NA,TRBV5-6,CASSLGITDFRETQYF,TGTGCCAGCAGCTTAGGCATCACGGACTTCCGGGAGACCCAGTACTTC
TRBJ2-1,NA,NA,TRBV12-3/TRBV12-4,CASSRSSVRQFF,TGTGCCAGCAGTCGATCTAGCGTGAGGCAGTTCTTC
TRBJ2-1,TRBD2,few,TRBV2,CASRGTSGRSGEQFF,TGTGCCAGCAGGGGGACTAGCGGGAGGAGTGGTGAGCAGTTCTTC
TRBJ2-1,TRBD2,NA,TRBV11-2,CASSRGLAGASEQFF,TGTGCCAGCAGTCGGGGACTAGCGGGGGCGAGTGAGCAGTTCTTC
TRBJ1-2,NA,NA,TRBV5-1,CASSLDYSYGYTF,TGCGCCAGCAGCTTGGATTACTCTTATGGCTACACCTTC
TRBJ2-5,NA,NA,TRBV27,CASSSPPETQYF,TGTGCCAGCAGTTCCCCCCCGGAGACCCAGTACTTC
TRBJ1-2,NA,NA,TRBV4-1,CASSQEERPIYGYTF,TGCGCCAGCAGCCAAGAGGAGAGGCCAATCTATGGCTACACCTTC
TRBJ2-2,NA,medium-sized,TRBV19,CASSIAPTAGELFF,TGTGCCAGTAGTATAGCCCCGACAGCCGGGGAGCTGTTTTTT
TRBJ2-7,TRBD1,NA,TRBV2,CASTDKGASYEQYF,TGTGCCAGCACTGACAAGGGGGCATCTTACGAGCAGTACTTC
TRBJ2-3,TRBD2,NA,TRBV9,CASSRTSGSTDTQYF,TGTGCCAGCAGCCGGACTAGCGGAAGCACAGATACGCAGTATTTT
TRBJ2-5,TRBD1,NA,TRBV4-3,CASSQEPDPRTGRETQYF,TGCGCCAGCAGCCAAGAACCCGACCCCCGGACAGGGAGAGAGACCCAGTACTTC
TRBJ2-7,TRBD1,NA,TRBV6-5,CASSYSGQGLEQYF,TGTGCCAGCAGTTACAGCGGACAGGGACTCGAGCAGTACTTC
TRBJ2-7,NA,few,TRBV4-2,CASSQDKRTYEQYF,TGTGCCAGCAGCCAAGACAAGCGGACCTACGAGCAGTACTTC
TRBJ1-2,NA,once,TRBV3-1/TRBV3-2,CASSQLTGIYGYTF,TGTGCCAGCAGCCAATTGACAGGCATCTATGGCTACACCTTC
TRBJ1-2,NA,NA,TRBV28,CASSPIDRIYGYTF,TGTGCCAGCAGCCCGATCGACAGAATCTATGGCTACACCTTC
TRBJ2-1,NA,NA,TRBV4-3,CASSQEGGATAEQFF,TGCGCCAGCAGCCAAGAGGGGGGTGCTACCGCTGAGCAGTTCTTC
TRBJ2-1,NA,NA,TRBV28,CASSRRGGSSYNEQFF,TGTGCCAGCAGTCGAAGGGGGGGAAGCTCCTACAATGAGCAGTTCTTC
TRBJ2-5,NA,once,TRBV25-1,CASSEFGRGGGYQETQYF,TGTGCCAGCAGTGAATTTGGTAGGGGGGGTGGATATCAAGAGACCCAGTACTTC
TRBJ2-5,NA,once,TRBV7-5,CARSLPLLAGGPETQYF,TGTGCCAGAAGCTTGCCACTACTAGCGGGAGGGCCAGAGACCCAGTACTTC
TRBJ1-3,NA,NA,TRBV5-1,CASRLGGAQGNTIYF,TGCGCCAGCCGCCTTGGGGGGGCGCAGGGAAACACCATATATTTT
TRBJ2-1,NA,NA,TRBV7-2,CASSLMRARGYNEQFF,TGTGCCAGCAGCTTAATGCGGGCCAGGGGATACAATGAGCAGTTCTTC
TRBJ1-1,TRBD1,NA,TRBV29-1,CSVGDRGEAFF,TGCAGCGTTGGGGACAGGGGGGAAGCTTTCTTT
TRBJ2-1,NA,once,TRBV5-1,CASTLGGLGRGTYNEQFF,TGCGCCAGCACCCTGGGGGGACTCGGGCGGGGCACCTACAATGAGCAGTTCTTC
TRBJ1-2,NA,once,TRBV10-3,CAINGGSNYGYTF,TGTGCCATCAACGGGGGTTCTAACTATGGCTACACCTTC
TRBJ1-1,NA,few,TRBV15,CATSLTGSGTEAFF,TGTGCCACCAGCCTTACCGGTTCGGGCACTGAAGCTTTCTTT
TRBJ1-1,NA,NA,TRBV11-1,CASSFPQQMNTEAFF,TGTGCCAGCAGCTTCCCACAGCAGATGAACACTGAAGCTTTCTTT
TRBJ1-1,TRBD1,NA,TRBV4-1,CASSQDWGRGYTEAFF,TGCGCCAGCAGCCAAGATTGGGGCAGGGGGTACACTGAAGCTTTCTTT
TRBJ1-2,NA,NA,TRBV24-1,CATSDYRSDYGYTF,TGTGCCACCAGTGATTACAGGTCCGACTATGGCTACACCTTC
TRBJ2-5,TRBD2,NA,TRBV18,CASSPRVAGGVETQYF,TGTGCCAGCTCACCTCGGGTAGCGGGAGGTGTGGAGACCCAGTACTTC
TRBJ2-3,TRBD2,once,TRBV3-1/TRBV3-2,CASSPGGLAGGAGTQYF,TGTGCCAGCAGCCCCGGAGGACTAGCGGGGGGGGCGGGTACGCAGTATTTT
TRBJ1-6,NA,NA,TRBV5-1,CASSLDSGGSPLHF,TGCGCCAGCAGCCTTGACAGCGGGGGCTCACCCCTCCACTTT
TRBJ1-1,NA,few,TRBV7-8,CASSYRENTEAFF,TGTGCCAGCAGCTACAGGGAGAACACTGAAGCTTTCTTT
TRBJ2-7,TRBD1,NA,TRBV27,CASSRTGPIFSYEQYF,TGTGCCAGCAGCCGGACAGGGCCGATCTTCTCCTACGAGCAGTACTTC
TRBJ2-7,NA,NA,TRBV28,CASRMTGYEQYF,TGTGCCAGCAGGATGACAGGCTACGAGCAGTACTTC
TRBJ1-6,TRBD1,NA,TRBV7-2,CASSLGQGYRSPLHF,TGTGCCAGCAGCTTAGGACAGGGTTATAGATCACCCCTCCACTTT
TRBJ1-1,TRBD1,NA,TRBV19,CASSIFSRGAEAFF,TGTGCCAGTAGTATATTCTCCAGGGGGGCTGAAGCTTTCTTT
TRBJ1-1,NA,NA,TRBV14,CASSQDFAGWNTEAFF,TGTGCCAGCAGCCAAGATTTTGCGGGCTGGAACACTGAAGCTTTCTTT
TRBJ2-7,NA,NA,TRBV28,CASGGTDSYEQYF,TGTGCCAGCGGAGGGACGGATTCCTACGAGCAGTACTTC
TRBJ1-4,NA,few,TRBV12-3/TRBV12-4,CASTGTGNEKLFF,TGTGCCAGCACTGGAACGGGGAATGAAAAACTGTTTTTT
TRBJ1-2,NA,NA,TRBV5-4,CASMSGGNSVYGYTF,TGTGCCAGCATGTCAGGAGGTAATAGTGTCTATGGCTACACCTTC
TRBJ2-1,TRBD2,NA,TRBV6-2/TRBV6-3,CASSYLREAYNEQFF,TGTGCCAGCAGTTATCTGCGGGAGGCATACAATGAGCAGTTCTTC
TRBJ2-1,TRBD2,NA,TRBV30,CAWSQMRGAYNEQFF,TGTGCCTGGAGCCAGATGCGGGGGGCCTACAATGAGCAGTTCTTC
TRBJ2-7,NA,NA,TRBV20-1,CSAIIKNEQYF,TGCAGTGCTATTATAAAAAACGAGCAGTACTTC
TRBJ2-2,TRBD1,NA,TRBV28,CASSLRTGRKTGELFF,TGTGCCAGCAGTTTGCGGACAGGGCGGAAGACCGGGGAGCTGTTTTTT
TRBJ1-5,NA,NA,TRBV2,CASLGGTRNQPQHF,TGTGCCAGCTTAGGGGGTACGCGGAATCAGCCCCAGCATTTT
TRBJ1-1,NA,NA,TRBV30,CAWRSPRGVFTEAFF,TGTGCCTGGAGGTCCCCCCGGGGAGTATTCACTGAAGCTTTCTTT
TRBJ2-6,NA,NA,TRBV28,CASSFGGSGANVLTF,TGTGCCAGCAGTTTCGGAGGCTCTGGGGCCAACGTCCTGACTTTC